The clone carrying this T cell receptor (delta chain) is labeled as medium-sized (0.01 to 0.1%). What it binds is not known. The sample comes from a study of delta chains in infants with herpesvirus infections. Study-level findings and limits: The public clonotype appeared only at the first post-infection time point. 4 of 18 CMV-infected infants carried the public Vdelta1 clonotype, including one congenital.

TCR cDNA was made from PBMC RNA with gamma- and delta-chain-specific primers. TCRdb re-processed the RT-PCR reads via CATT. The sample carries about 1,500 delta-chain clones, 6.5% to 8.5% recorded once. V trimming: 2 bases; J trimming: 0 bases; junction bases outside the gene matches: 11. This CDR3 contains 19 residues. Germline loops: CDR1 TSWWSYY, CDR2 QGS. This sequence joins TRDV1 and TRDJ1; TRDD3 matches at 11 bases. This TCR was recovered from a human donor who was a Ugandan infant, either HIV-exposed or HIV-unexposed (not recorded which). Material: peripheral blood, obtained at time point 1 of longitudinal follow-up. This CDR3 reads CALGELTLGDTRYTDKLIF. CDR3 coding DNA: TGTGCTCTTGGGGAATTAACCTTGGGGGATACGCGGTACACCGATAAACTCATCTTT.